The 15 T cell receptor beta chains below come from one sample, sequenced in a study of CD8 T cells in Susac syndrome. A quantity of about 0.5 to 1 ug RNA underwent reverse transcription using random hexamers. TCRdb recomputed calls from the immunoSEQ multiplex PCR reads with MiXCR, one row per CDR3 protein. Of about 210,000 distinct CDR3 sequences detected, approximately 94% appear once; the ten largest clones hold roughly 0.14%. What was sequenced was CD4+ T cells from PBMCs. These receptors originate from a human donor with Susac syndrome.

This chain connects TRBV20-1 to TRBJ1-5; possible D gene TRBD1, 6 bases. Trimming pared 0 bases from V and 7 bases from J, leaving 19 bases between. The CDR3 runs 16 residues. Germline loops: CDR1 DFQATT, CDR2 SNEGSKA (reference sequence). The CDR3 is CSARDRGPGATQPQHF. The CDR3 DNA reads TGCAGTGCTAGAGATCGAGGCCCGGGGGCGACCCAGCCCCAGCATTTT.

CDR3 bases: TGTGCCAGCCGCTACCCCGACGGGGAGCAGTTCTTC. The encoded protein is CASRYPDGEQFF. The V gene is TRBV5-4, the J gene TRBJ2-1; no reliable D call. Trimming left V 7 bases short and J 10 bases short, with 15 bases between. This CDR3 region has 12 residues. Per germline, CDR1 SGHNT and CDR2 YYREEE (reference sequence).

The V call is TRBV28, the J call TRBJ1-5; D not resolved. The V end lost 2 bases, the J end lost 5 bases, and 4 bases lay between the germline ends. Germline V gene lookup returns CDR1 MDHEN and CDR2 SYDVKM. The CDR3 is made up of 12 amino acids. CDR3 bases: TGTGCCAGCAGTTTAGTAGATCAGCCCCAGCATTTT. As protein: CASSLVDQPQHF.

This chain joins TRBV7-2 and TRBJ2-3, with 7 bases aligning to TRBD2. From germline, CDR1 is SGHTA and CDR2 FQGNSA. The CDR3 is 15 residues long. Losses at the gene ends were 8 bases for V and 3 bases for J; bases not matched to a gene: 11. The CDR3 here is CASDNVGGETDTQYF. The CDR3 DNA sequence: TGTGCCAGCGATAATGTTGGGGGGGAAACAGATACGCAGTATTTT. Combining the CDR3 with reference TRBV7-2 and TRBJ2-3 gives the whole variable domain GAGVSQSPSNKVTEKGKDVELRCDPISGHTALYWYRQSLGQGLEFLIYFQGNSAPDKSGLPSDRFSAERTGGSVSTLTIQRTQQEDSAVYLCASDNVGGETDTQYFGPGTRLTVL.

CDR3 amino acids: CSVRTGGNEQFF. Here the CDR3 DNA reads TGCAGCGTGCGGACAGGGGGTAATGAGCAGTTCTTC. V is TRBV29-1 and J is TRBJ2-1, with 10 nucleotides matching TRBD1. Trimming cost V 6 bases and J 7 bases; bases outside gene matches: 3. The CDR3 runs to 12 residues. Per the germline V gene, CDR1 is SQVTM and CDR2 is ANQGSEA.

The CDR3 protein is CASSLIGSGNTIYF. Here the CDR3 DNA reads TGTGCCAGCAGTTTAATAGGGTCTGGAAACACCATATATTTT. V is TRBV12-3 or TRBV12-4 and J is TRBJ1-3; D gene unclear. Trimming took off 2 bases at V and 1 base at J, with 6 bases between the two ends. The CDR3 loop spans 14 amino acids.

The chain links TRBV4-1 to TRBJ1-2; TRBD1 might be the D (5 bases). The CDR3 totals 16 residues. The germline gives CDR1 MGHRA, CDR2 YSYEKL. Trimming shortened V by 4 bases and J by 4 bases, and 19 bases separated the two germline ends. Here the CDR3 DNA reads TGCGCCAGCAGCCCAGACCCGACGGGGCCAGCCTATGGCTACACCTTC. Its protein product is CASSPDPTGPAYGYTF.

This clonotype was detected only once. CDR3 sequence: CASSSSLGNYNEQFF. The CDR3 coding sequence is TGTGCCAGCAGCTCGAGTTTGGGCAACTACAATGAGCAGTTCTTC. The chain joins TRBV7-2 to TRBJ2-1, with no clear D. The V gene lost 4 bases and the J gene lost 3 bases, with 13 bases spanning the gap. Germline CDR1 is SGHTA and CDR2 is FQGNSA. CDR3 size: 15 residues.

The chain couples TRBV6-5 to TRBJ2-7; the D gene is possibly TRBD2 (5 bases). Germline loops: CDR1 MNHEY, CDR2 SVGAGI. Trimming stripped 7 bases from V and 4 bases from J, with 17 bases between. The CDR3 runs to 14 residues. The CDR3 sequence is CASTGTTGVYEQYF. The CDR3 DNA follows: TGTGCCAGCACGGGAACAACCGGAGTGTACGAGCAGTACTTC.

The genes are TRBV7-8 and TRBJ1-1, with TRBD1 matching over 7 bases. Germline V gives CDR1 SGHVS, CDR2 FQNEAQ. The CDR3 length is 11 residues. Trimming at V came to 7 bases and at J to 11 bases, leaving 7 bases not matched to a gene. This chain's CDR3 is CASNSGGDAFF. CDR3 bases: TGTGCCAGCAACTCAGGGGGGGACGCTTTCTTT.

The rearrangement joins TRBV6-5 to TRBJ1-2, with TRBD1 identical over 7 bases. The CDR3 consists of 15 residues. The J segment lost 4 bases and the V segment lost 6 bases, leaving 11 bases of the junction unmatched. CDR1 and CDR2 from the germline V gene are MNHEY and SVGAGI. CDR3 coding DNA: TGTGCCAGCAGCCCAACTCTTTCAGGGGGCTATGGCTACACCTTC. Translated, it gives CASSPTLSGGYGYTF.

At least ten counts were recorded for this clonotype. The genes are TRBV7-3 and TRBJ1-1; D not certain. Germline V gene lookup returns CDR1 SGHTA and CDR2 FQGTGA. The V gene lost 9 bases and the J gene lost 2 bases, with 13 bases spanning the gap. The CDR3 has 13 residues. The CDR3 loop is CASSLGRNTEAFF. For the CDR3, the DNA is TGTGCCAGTTCGCTGGGTAGAAACACTGAAGCTTTCTTT. The entire variable domain, with the rest obtained from reference TRBV7-3 and TRBJ1-1, is as follows: GAGVSQTPSNKVTEKGKYVELRCDPISGHTALYWYRQSLGQGPEFLIYFQGTGAADDSGLPNDRFFAVRPEGSVSTLKIQRTERGDSAVYLCASSLGRNTEAFFGQGTRLTVV.

The chain has TRBV6-4 and TRBJ1-2; 8 bases are a match to TRBD1. From germline, CDR1 is MRHNA and CDR2 SNTAGT. The CDR3 is made up of 14 amino acids. V lost 3 bases to trimming and J lost 4 bases; unmatched junction nucleotides: 4. The CDR3 reads CASSDTGGGYGYTF. As DNA, the CDR3 is TGTGCCAGCAGTGATACAGGGGGAGGCTATGGCTACACCTTC.

CDR3 sequence: CASLRLAASYEQYF. In DNA, the CDR3 is TGTGCCAGCCTTAGACTAGCGGCCTCCTACGAGCAGTACTTC. The chain employs TRBV2 and TRBJ2-7; 9 nucleotides agree with TRBD2. The CDR3 runs 14 residues. Germline assignment: CDR1 SNHLY and CDR2 FYNNEI. Trimming took 8 bases from V and 0 from J; bases not matched to a gene: 5.

The V call is TRBV20-1, the J call TRBJ2-7; 8 nucleotides match TRBD2. Germline CDR1 is DFQATT and CDR2 is SNEGSKA (reference sequence). The length of the CDR3 is 20 residues. The ends lost 0 bases at V and 5 bases at J; junction bases unmatched: 24. CDR3 bases: TGCAGTGCTAGAGATAGGCATCCGGGGGGGCTCCAATCCCCCCGGAACGAGCAGTACTTC. Translating gives CSARDRHPGGLQSPRNEQYF.